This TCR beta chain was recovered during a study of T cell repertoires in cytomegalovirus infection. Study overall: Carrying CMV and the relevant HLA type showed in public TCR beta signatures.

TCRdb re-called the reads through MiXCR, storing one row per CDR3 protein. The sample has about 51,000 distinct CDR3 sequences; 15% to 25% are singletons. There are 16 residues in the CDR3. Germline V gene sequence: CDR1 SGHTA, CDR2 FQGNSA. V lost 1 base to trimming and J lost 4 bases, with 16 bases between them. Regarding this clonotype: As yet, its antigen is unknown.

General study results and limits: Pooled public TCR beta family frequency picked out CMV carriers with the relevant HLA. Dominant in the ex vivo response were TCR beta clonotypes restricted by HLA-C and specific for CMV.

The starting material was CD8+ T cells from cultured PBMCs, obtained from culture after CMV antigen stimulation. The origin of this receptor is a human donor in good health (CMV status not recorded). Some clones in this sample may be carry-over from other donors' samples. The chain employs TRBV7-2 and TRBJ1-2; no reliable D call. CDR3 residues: CASSLDLGVTLYGYTF. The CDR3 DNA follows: TGTGCCAGCAGCTTAGATCTGGGTGTGACTCTCTATGGCTACACCTTC.